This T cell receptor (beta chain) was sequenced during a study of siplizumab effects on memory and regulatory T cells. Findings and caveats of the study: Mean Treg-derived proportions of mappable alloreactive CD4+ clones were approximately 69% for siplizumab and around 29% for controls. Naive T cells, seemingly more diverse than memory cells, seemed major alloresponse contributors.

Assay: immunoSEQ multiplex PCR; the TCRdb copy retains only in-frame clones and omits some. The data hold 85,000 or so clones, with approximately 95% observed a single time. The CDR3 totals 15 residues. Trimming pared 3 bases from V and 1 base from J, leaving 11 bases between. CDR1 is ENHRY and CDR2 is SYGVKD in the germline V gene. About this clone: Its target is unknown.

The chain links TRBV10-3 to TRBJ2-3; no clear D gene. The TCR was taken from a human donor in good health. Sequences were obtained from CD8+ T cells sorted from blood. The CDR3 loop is CAISDLAGGTDTQYF. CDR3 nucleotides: TGTGCCATCAGTGACTTAGCTGGCGGCACAGATACGCAGTATTTT.